A single sample gave rise to the 32 T cell receptor beta chains below, sequenced in a study of T cell changes during pregnancy in multiple sclerosis. Using immunoSEQ multiplex PCR, the repertoire was profiled, and TCRdb retains in-frame clones only, with some absent. The profile shows around 23,000 clones, about 93% of them singletons. The sample was CD8+ T cells from peripheral blood mononuclear cells, taken in the third trimester of pregnancy. Every receptor here comes from a female donor with multiple sclerosis, enrolled in a pregnancy study.

V gene TRBV6-5 combines with J gene TRBJ2-1, with TRBD2 matching 8 bases. V lost 6 bases, J lost 5 bases, and 6 bases stayed unmatched. The germline V gene encodes CDR1 MNHEY and CDR2 SVGAGI. CDR3 length: 14 amino acids. The DNA for the CDR3 is TGTGCCAGCAGAAGCGGGGGCCTCAACAATGAGCAGTTCTTC. Protein product: CASRSGGLNNEQFF.

V usage is TRBV14 and J usage is TRBJ2-3; 8 bases align to TRBD2. This CDR3 region has 17 residues. V gave up 1 base and J gave up 6 bases; unmatched junction bases: 12. Germline V gene data show CDR1 as SGHDN and CDR2 as FVKESK. The CDR3 DNA sequence: TGTGCCAGCAGCCAAGTTCCGTGGGGACTAGGGGACGATACGCAGTATTTT. This translates into CASSQVPWGLGDDTQYF. The complete variable domain, with remaining parts taken from reference TRBV14 and TRBJ2-3, reads EAGVTQFPSHSVIEKGQTVTLRCDPISGHDNLYWYRRVMGKEIKFLLHFVKESKQDESGMPNNRFLAERTGGTYSTLKVQPAELEDSGVYFCASSQVPWGLGDDTQYFGPGTRLTVL.

This clone has just one count. This chain connects TRBV27 to TRBJ2-5; TRBD2 matches 10 bases. This CDR3 is 18 amino acids long. The germline V gene has CDR1 MNHEY and CDR2 SMNVEV (reference sequence). The V gene end was trimmed by 0 bases and the J gene end by 0 bases; junction bases not matched to a gene: 7. The CDR3, as DNA: TGTGCCAGCAGTTTATCGAGTAGCGGGAGGCCCAACCAAGAGACCCAGTACTTC. It specifies CASSLSSSGRPNQETQYF.

V is TRBV30 and J is TRBJ2-5; 8 bases align to TRBD2. J was trimmed by 5 bases and V by 2 bases; bases with no gene match: 7. CDR3 size: 14 residues. Germline V gene lookup returns CDR1 GTSNPN and CDR2 SVGIG (reference sequence). This CDR3 reads CAWSTQRETETQYF. Written as DNA, the CDR3 is TGTGCCTGGAGTACCCAGCGGGAGACGGAGACCCAGTACTTC. The full variable domain, with the rest looked up from reference TRBV30 and TRBJ2-5, is SQTIHQWPATLVQPVGSPLSLECTVEGTSNPNLYWYRQAAGRGLQLLFYSVGIGQISSEVPQNLSASRPQDRQFILSSKKLLLSDSGFYLCAWSTQRETETQYFGPGTRLLVL.

In its sample, this clone was seen a few times. The chain joins TRBV4-1 to TRBJ2-7; 9 bases fit TRBD1. In germline, CDR1 is MGHRA, CDR2 YSYEKL. The CDR3 has 17 amino acids. Trimming removed 1 base from V and 1 base from J; junction bases left unmatched: 8. CDR3 loop: CASSQGFRDRASYEQYF. CDR3 nucleotides: TGCGCCAGCAGCCAAGGGTTCCGGGACAGGGCATCCTACGAGCAGTACTTC.

The CDR3 sequence is CASSTYRRGRGEQFF. For the CDR3, the DNA is TGTGCCAGCAGCACCTACCGGCGGGGAAGAGGTGAGCAGTTCTTC. The chain links TRBV7-9 to TRBJ2-1; weak D call: TRBD2 (6 bases). Trimming removed 5 bases from V and 9 bases from J, with 20 bases in between. The CDR3 loop spans 15 amino acids. Germline values: CDR1 SEHNR, CDR2 FQNEAQ (reference sequence).

The genes are TRBV7-6 and TRBJ2-1; TRBD2 aligns across 8 bases. Per germline, CDR1 SGHVS and CDR2 FNYEAQ. The ends lost 3 bases at V and 1 base at J; junction bases unmatched: 5. The CDR3 is 16 residues long. CDR3 sequence reads: CASSFGGLVSYNEQFF. CDR3 nucleotide sequence: TGTGCCAGCAGCTTTGGGGGACTAGTTTCCTACAATGAGCAGTTCTTC.

This chain uses TRBV28 with TRBJ2-7; D call uncertain. V lost 2 bases to trimming and J lost 5 bases, with 7 bases between them. This CDR3 contains 12 residues. CDR1 is MDHEN and CDR2 is SYDVKM in the germline V gene. The CDR3 nucleotides read TGTGCCAGCAGTTTACCGTCAGACGAGCAGTACTTC. This encodes CASSLPSDEQYF.

The V gene is TRBV11-1, the J gene TRBJ2-1, with TRBD2 matching over 10 bases. Per germline, CDR1 SGHAT and CDR2 FQDESV (reference sequence). There are 16 residues in the CDR3. The V and J ends lost 5 bases and 8 bases, in that order; junction bases with no gene match: 12. The CDR3 DNA follows: TGTGCCAGCAGCCCCCGAGGTAGCGGGGGGAGCCATGAGCAGTTCTTC. It specifies CASSPRGSGGSHEQFF.

J is TRBJ2-1 and V is TRBV28, with 9 bases matching TRBD1. V shed 6 bases, J shed 7 bases, and the junction held 7 bases outside the gene matches. In germline, CDR1 is MDHEN, CDR2 SYDVKM. The CDR3 spans 14 residues. Here the CDR3 DNA reads TGTGCCAGCAGCTGGACAGGGGTAGGGAATGAGCAGTTCTTC. This translates into CASSWTGVGNEQFF.

The rearrangement uses TRBV7-2 and TRBJ1-3; D gene uncertain. Germline V gene sequence: CDR1 SGHTA, CDR2 FQGNSA. CDR3 length: 14 residues. Between the trimmed V and J ends, which lost 5 bases and 4 bases, there was a span of 12 bases. CDR3 region: CASSPTHAGNTIYF. The CDR3 DNA reads as TGTGCCAGCAGCCCGACTCACGCCGGAAACACCATATATTTT.

The chain couples TRBV7-9 to TRBJ2-1, with TRBD1 identical over 8 bases. The germline gives CDR1 SEHNR, CDR2 FQNEAQ (reference sequence). This CDR3 is 17 amino acids long. The ends lost 4 bases at V and 1 base at J; junction bases unmatched: 9. The CDR3 loop is CASSSPPTGASYNEQFF. In DNA form, the CDR3 reads TGTGCCAGCAGCTCTCCCCCGACAGGGGCGTCCTACAATGAGCAGTTCTTC.

The chain is built from TRBV7-9 and TRBJ1-2, with 8 bases lining up with TRBD1. The CDR3 runs 15 residues. J gave up 1 base and V 5 bases, and 6 bases lay outside the gene matches. Looked up from germline, CDR1 is SEHNR and CDR2 is FQNEAQ (reference sequence). CDR3 loop: CASSGPGQVNYGYTF. CDR3 DNA: TGTGCCAGCAGCGGACCGGGACAGGTTAACTATGGCTACACCTTC. Full variable domain (remainder filled in from reference TRBV7-9 and TRBJ1-2): DTGVSQNPRHKITKRGQNVTFRCDPISEHNRLYWYRQTLGQGPEFLTYFQNEAQLEKSRLLSDRFSAERPKGSFSTLEIQRTEQGDSAMYLCASSGPGQVNYGYTFGSGTRLTVV.

This chain connects TRBV4-2 to TRBJ2-1; 8 bases match TRBD2. V lost 3 bases, J lost 8 bases, and 12 bases stayed unmatched. CDR1 and CDR2 from the germline V gene are LGHNA and YNFKEQ. CDR3 length: 16 residues. The CDR3 nucleotides are TGTGCCAGCAGCCAGAATCCGGGACTAGGCGCATATGAGCAGTTCTTC. Translating gives CASSQNPGLGAYEQFF.

The genes are TRBV28 and TRBJ2-7, with TRBD2 matching over 9 bases. Germline CDR1 MDHEN, CDR2 SYDVKM. V gave up 3 bases and J gave up 3 bases; unmatched junction bases: 0. The CDR3 has 13 amino acids. CDR3: CASSLREGYEQYF. The CDR3 DNA sequence: TGTGCCAGCAGTTTGCGGGAGGGCTACGAGCAGTACTTC.

The rearrangement uses TRBV27 and TRBJ2-1; 11 nucleotides line up with TRBD2. This CDR3 spans 14 amino acids. Germline V CDR1 and CDR2: MNHEY, SMNVEV (reference sequence). With 11 bases clipped from V and 4 bases from J, the junction kept 7 bases outside the gene matches. The CDR3 here is CASMLAGGYNEQFF. The DNA of the CDR3 is TGTGCCTCAATGTTAGCGGGAGGGTACAATGAGCAGTTCTTC.

J is TRBJ1-4 and V is TRBV7-9; no clear D. The V and J ends lost 3 bases and 0 bases respectively, with 14 bases between them. Germline V gene sequence: CDR1 SEHNR, CDR2 FQNEAQ (reference sequence). CDR3 length: 17 residues. The CDR3 DNA is TGTGCCAGCAGCTTGACGCGGGCGGTATCAACTAATGAAAAACTGTTTTTT. Translation: CASSLTRAVSTNEKLFF. Drawing the rest from reference TRBV7-9 and TRBJ1-4, the complete variable domain is DTGVSQNPRHKITKRGQNVTFRCDPISEHNRLYWYRQTLGQGPEFLTYFQNEAQLEKSRLLSDRFSAERPKGSFSTLEIQRTEQGDSAMYLCASSLTRAVSTNEKLFFGSGTQLSVL.

The chain combines TRBV7-9 with TRBJ1-1, with D maybe TRBD1 (5 bases). CDR3 length: 14 residues. V lost 5 bases, J lost 4 bases, and 14 bases lay in between. Germline CDR1 reads SEHNR; CDR2 reads FQNEAQ (reference sequence). Here the CDR3 reads CASSPGTEGTEAFF. The CDR3 bases are TGTGCCAGCAGCCCCGGGACTGAGGGCACTGAAGCTTTCTTT.

The chain employs TRBV15 and TRBJ1-1, with a weak D call TRBD1 (6 bases). The CDR3 is 17 residues long. Trimming cost V 3 bases and J 0 bases, with 17 bases left between them. Germline assignment: CDR1 LNHNV and CDR2 YYDKDF (reference sequence). As DNA, the CDR3 is TGTGCCACCAGCAGTGGTAGGACAGTTTCAGTGAACACTGAAGCTTTCTTT. Protein: CATSSGRTVSVNTEAFF.

The chain combines TRBV19 with TRBJ2-3; D is possibly TRBD2 (5 bases). CDR3 length: 14 amino acids. Deletions cut 3 bases from V and 8 bases from J, with 15 bases between. Germline V gene lookup returns CDR1 LNHDA and CDR2 SQIVND (reference sequence). The CDR3 region has the DNA TGTGCCAGTAGTATTCCCGGAGGAGGTCGTACGCAGTATTTT. Amino acids: CASSIPGGGRTQYF. The variable domain in full, completed from reference TRBV19 and TRBJ2-3, reads DGGITQSPKYLFRKEGQNVTLSCEQNLNHDAMYWYRQDPGQGLRLIYYSQIVNDFQKGDIAEGYSVSREKKESFPLTVTSAQKNPTAFYLCASSIPGGGRTQYFGPGTRLTVL.

The chain carries TRBV4-3 and TRBJ2-1, with TRBD2 matching 10 bases. This CDR3 spans 16 amino acids. Per germline, CDR1 LGHNA and CDR2 YSLEER. V dropped 0 bases and J dropped 7; count of bases not matched to a gene: 6. The CDR3 sequence: CASSQELAGGDNEQFF. The CDR3 DNA follows: TGCGCCAGCAGCCAAGAGTTAGCGGGGGGCGATAATGAGCAGTTCTTC.

The rearrangement joins TRBV2 to TRBJ2-1; D gene ambiguous. CDR3 length equals 11 residues. The germline V gene has CDR1 SNHLY and CDR2 FYNNEI. The germline V and J ends were trimmed by 8 bases and 10 bases, with 12 bases remaining between them. The CDR3 DNA follows: TGTGCCAGCCGGGTCTCCCTCGAGCAGTTCTTC. This sequence encodes CASRVSLEQFF.

The J gene is TRBJ1-2, the V gene TRBV10-3; 8 nucleotides line up with TRBD1. This CDR3 has 13 amino acids. CDR1 is ENHRY and CDR2 is SYGVKD in the germline V gene. V was clipped by 4 bases and J by 2 bases; unmatched bases: 0. The CDR3 DNA reads as TGTGCCATCAGTGGGGACAGGAACTATGGCTACACCTTC. Protein sequence: CAISGDRNYGYTF.

This clone appeared once. This chain links TRBV11-2 with TRBJ2-5, with 10 bases lining up with TRBD2. The J call may be incorrect, as the DNA end agrees better with TRBJ2-7. This CDR3 comprises 20 residues. Germline CDR1 reads SGHAT; CDR2 reads FQNNGV. The CDR3 region is CASSLELVSSGGPSSYEQYF. CDR3 bases: TGTGCCAGCAGCTTAGAGTTGGTCTCTAGCGGGGGCCCCAGCTCCTACGAGCAGTACTTC.

The V call is TRBV27, the J call TRBJ2-7; TRBD2 matches 7 bases. Unmatched junction bases numbered 13, after V lost 5 bases and J lost 6 bases. The CDR3 consists of 15 residues. The germline gives CDR1 MNHEY, CDR2 SMNVEV (reference sequence). Written as DNA, the CDR3 is TGTGCCAGCAGTCCCGGCGGGGGACCTCGAGGCGAGCAGTACTTC. It yields the protein CASSPGGGPRGEQYF.

The V gene is TRBV9, the J gene TRBJ2-3; TRBD2 aligns across 12 bases. CDR3 length: 15 residues. CDR1 is SGDLS, CDR2 YYNGEE, per germline. After removal of 4 bases from V and 3 bases from J, the junction contained 3 bases not matched to a gene. The CDR3 bases are TGTGCCAGCAGCTTCGGACTAGCGGGGACAGATACGCAGTATTTT. Residues: CASSFGLAGTDTQYF.

V usage is TRBV6-1 and J usage is TRBJ1-1, with D perhaps TRBD1 (5 bases). The CDR3 is made up of 15 amino acids. Between the trimmed V and J ends, which lost 6 bases and 0 bases, there was a span of 14 bases. Germline values: CDR1 MNHNS, CDR2 SASEGT. The CDR3 bases are TGTGCCAGCAGGGCCCCGGGGGGGATGAACACTGAAGCTTTCTTT. Translation gives CASRAPGGMNTEAFF.

The rearrangement uses TRBV4-3 and TRBJ1-6, with D possibly being TRBD1 (6 bases). This CDR3 is 14 amino acids long. Trimming left V 4 bases short and J 7 bases short, with 11 bases between. Germline V gives CDR1 LGHNA, CDR2 YSLEER. The CDR3 nucleotides are TGCGCCAGCAGCCCGGGAGGGGGAAATTCACCCCTCCACTTT. It encodes CASSPGGGNSPLHF.

This clone came up once. J is TRBJ2-2 and V is TRBV21-1; the listed D gene, TRBD2, was not tested against the DNA. TRBV21-1 is assigned pseudogene status. This CDR3 region has 12 residues. The CDR3 sequence: CAIRKWSGELFF. CDR3 coding DNA: TGTGCCATCAGGAAGTGGAGCGGGGAGCTGTTTTTT.

This rearrangement joins TRBV19 to TRBJ2-5, with TRBD1 matching 7 bases. The germline V gene has CDR1 LNHDA and CDR2 SQIVND (reference sequence). CDR3 length: 14 amino acids. V shed 7 bases and J 5 bases; nucleotides not matched to a gene: 10. CDR3: CASTPGQVWETQYF. In nucleotides, the CDR3 is TGTGCCAGTACCCCCGGACAGGTTTGGGAGACCCAGTACTTC.

The chain combines TRBV28 with TRBJ2-3; 9 bases map to TRBD2. The CDR3 totals 18 residues. The J segment lost 1 base and the V segment lost 6 bases, leaving 14 bases of the junction unmatched. CDR1 is MDHEN, CDR2 SYDVKM, per germline. The CDR3, as DNA: TGTGCCAGCAGCCCCACTCAAGTAGAGCGGGAGGGCACAGATACGCAGTATTTT. It is translated as CASSPTQVEREGTDTQYF.

The chain combines TRBV2 with TRBJ2-7; 8 positions match TRBD1. V lost 6 bases to trimming and J lost 4 bases; unmatched junction nucleotides: 8. Germline V gene lookup returns CDR1 SNHLY and CDR2 FYNNEI. The CDR3 is made up of 14 amino acids. In DNA, the CDR3 is TGTGCCAGCAGGGACACAGGGGGAAGATACGAGCAGTACTTC. The encoded protein is CASRDTGGRYEQYF.